These T cell receptor beta chains were read from a single sample in a study of T cells after yellow fever vaccination. TCRdb reanalysed the 5' RACE reads using MiXCR and keeps one entry per CDR3 protein. The repertoire holds hundreds of thousands of distinct CDR3 sequences, with 7% to 9% as singletons. This sample comprised PBMCs, obtained 45 days after the first yellow fever vaccination. Source of these receptors: a man aged 18 to 29 who received the YFV17D yellow fever vaccine. The CDR3 runs from the conserved cysteine through the conserved F or W. A D gene is named only where the DNA matches it firmly. Not every row has a clone size; where given, it reads once, few, many or a size class.

d_gene: TRBD2
len: 16
j_gene: TRBJ2-3
v_gene: TRBV19
abundance: NA
CDR3aa: CASTATSGGYTDTQYF
CDR3nt: TGTGCCAGTACCGCGACTAGCGGGGGATACACAGATACGCAGTATTTT

d_gene: NA
len: 17
j_gene: TRBJ2-6
v_gene: TRBV7-9
abundance: few
CDR3aa: CASSFGQKISGANVLTF
CDR3nt: TGTGCCAGCAGCTTCGGACAGAAGATCTCTGGGGCCAACGTCCTGACTTTC

d_gene: NA
len: 14
j_gene: TRBJ1-1
v_gene: TRBV6-5
abundance: NA
CDR3aa: CASSYFGQNTEAFF
CDR3nt: TGTGCCAGCAGTTACTTTGGACAGAACACTGAAGCTTTCTTT

d_gene: NA
len: 14
j_gene: TRBJ2-3
v_gene: TRBV5-1
abundance: NA
CDR3aa: CASSKQEVTDTQYF
CDR3nt: TGCGCCAGCAGCAAACAGGAGGTCACAGATACGCAGTATTTT

d_gene: TRBD2
len: 15
j_gene: TRBJ2-1
v_gene: TRBV10-3
abundance: few
CDR3aa: CAISDPSGGRDEQFF
CDR3nt: TGTGCCATCAGTGACCCTAGCGGGGGGCGCGATGAGCAGTTCTTC

d_gene: TRBD2
len: 12
j_gene: TRBJ2-5
v_gene: TRBV20-1
abundance: few
CDR3aa: CSAIAGQETQYF
CDR3nt: TGCAGTGCAATAGCGGGGCAAGAGACCCAGTACTTC

d_gene: NA
len: 13
j_gene: TRBJ2-6
v_gene: TRBV25-1
abundance: many
CDR3aa: CASSARTGPVLTF
CDR3nt: TGTGCCAGCAGTGCCAGGACGGGGCCGGTCCTGACTTTC

d_gene: NA
len: 16
j_gene: TRBJ1-6
v_gene: TRBV11-2
abundance: NA
CDR3aa: CASSFRTAFYNSPLHF
CDR3nt: TGTGCCAGCAGCTTCCGGACAGCCTTCTATAATTCACCCCTCCACTTT

d_gene: NA
len: 12
j_gene: TRBJ1-2
v_gene: TRBV28
abundance: NA
CDR3aa: CAVSSPHYGYTF
CDR3nt: TGTGCCGTCAGCTCTCCCCACTATGGCTACACCTTC

d_gene: NA
len: 13
j_gene: TRBJ1-2
v_gene: TRBV6-2/TRBV6-3
abundance: NA
CDR3aa: CASSFGAPLGYTF
CDR3nt: TGTGCCAGCAGTTTCGGGGCCCCCCTGGGCTACACCTTC

d_gene: NA
len: 12
j_gene: TRBJ2-7
v_gene: TRBV29-1
abundance: many
CDR3aa: CSAGPNVYEQYF
CDR3nt: TGCAGCGCTGGACCGAATGTGTACGAGCAGTACTTC

d_gene: NA
len: 16
j_gene: TRBJ2-3
v_gene: TRBV3-1
abundance: few
CDR3aa: CASSQTTGAYTDTQYF
CDR3nt: TGTGCCAGCAGCCAGACGACAGGAGCCTACACAGATACGCAGTATTTT

d_gene: NA
len: 15
j_gene: TRBJ2-1
v_gene: TRBV11-2
abundance: many
CDR3aa: CASSLYQGIYNEQFF
CDR3nt: TGTGCCAGCAGCTTATACCAGGGGATATACAATGAGCAGTTCTTC

d_gene: TRBD2
len: 15
j_gene: TRBJ2-1
v_gene: TRBV5-1
abundance: few
CDR3aa: CASSLTSGRYNEQFF
CDR3nt: TGCGCCAGCAGCTTGACTAGCGGGCGATACAATGAGCAGTTCTTC

d_gene: TRBD2
len: 14
j_gene: TRBJ2-1
v_gene: TRBV5-1
abundance: NA
CDR3aa: CASSLSGDYNEQFF
CDR3nt: TGCGCCAGCAGCTTGAGCGGGGACTACAATGAGCAGTTCTTC

d_gene: TRBD1
len: 12
j_gene: TRBJ2-7
v_gene: TRBV20-1
abundance: few
CDR3aa: CSAATTGGKQYF
CDR3nt: TGCAGTGCTGCGACTACAGGGGGCAAGCAGTACTTC

d_gene: NA
len: 14
j_gene: TRBJ2-6
v_gene: TRBV19
abundance: few
CDR3aa: CASSKGSGANVLTF
CDR3nt: TGTGCCAGTAGTAAGGGGTCTGGGGCCAACGTCCTGACTTTC

d_gene: TRBD1
len: 15
j_gene: TRBJ2-7
v_gene: TRBV10-3
abundance: NA
CDR3aa: CAIRSGQDNSYEQYF
CDR3nt: TGTGCCATCAGATCGGGACAGGACAACTCCTACGAGCAGTACTTC

d_gene: TRBD1
len: 15
j_gene: TRBJ2-1
v_gene: TRBV7-9
abundance: few
CDR3aa: CASSSGTGPHNEQFF
CDR3nt: TGTGCCAGCAGCTCTGGGACAGGGCCCCACAATGAGCAGTTCTTC

d_gene: NA
len: 15
j_gene: TRBJ2-2
v_gene: TRBV6-5
abundance: NA
CDR3aa: CASSWGTANTGELFF
CDR3nt: TGTGCCAGCAGTTGGGGCACCGCGAACACCGGGGAGCTGTTTTTT

d_gene: NA
len: 14
j_gene: TRBJ1-4
v_gene: TRBV7-2
abundance: few
CDR3aa: CASSFWGNRDKLFF
CDR3nt: TGTGCCAGCAGCTTCTGGGGGAACCGGGACAAACTGTTTTTT

d_gene: NA
len: 13
j_gene: TRBJ2-3
v_gene: TRBV2
abundance: NA
CDR3aa: CASSGGWSDTQYF
CDR3nt: TGTGCCAGCAGTGGGGGGTGGTCAGATACGCAGTATTTT

d_gene: NA
len: 16
j_gene: TRBJ1-5
v_gene: TRBV7-8
abundance: few
CDR3aa: CASRMDAGAGNQPQHF
CDR3nt: TGTGCCAGCAGGATGGACGCCGGAGCCGGCAATCAGCCCCAGCATTTT

d_gene: NA
len: 16
j_gene: TRBJ2-6
v_gene: TRBV7-9
abundance: NA
CDR3aa: CASSEIGTPRANVLTF
CDR3nt: TGTGCCAGCAGCGAAATAGGGACACCGCGGGCCAACGTCCTGACTTTC

d_gene: TRBD2
len: 19
j_gene: TRBJ2-3
v_gene: TRBV7-8
abundance: NA
CDR3aa: CASSLVGRGGLSFTDTQYF
CDR3nt: TGTGCCAGCAGCTTAGTTGGGCGGGGGGGCCTGAGTTTTACAGATACGCAGTATTTT

d_gene: NA
len: 11
j_gene: TRBJ2-5
v_gene: TRBV20-1
abundance: NA
CDR3aa: CSATPWETQYF
CDR3nt: TGCAGTGCTACCCCTTGGGAGACCCAGTACTTC

d_gene: TRBD2
len: 16
j_gene: TRBJ2-3
v_gene: TRBV7-2
abundance: many
CDR3aa: CASSAVSGGSTDTQYF
CDR3nt: TGTGCCAGCAGCGCCGTGAGCGGGGGCTCCACAGATACGCAGTATTTT

d_gene: NA
len: 15
j_gene: TRBJ1-1
v_gene: TRBV29-1
abundance: few
CDR3aa: CSVEGLGGRDTEAFF
CDR3nt: TGCAGCGTTGAGGGTCTAGGGGGGAGGGACACTGAAGCTTTCTTT

d_gene: TRBD2
len: 18
j_gene: TRBJ2-7
v_gene: TRBV11-1
abundance: few
CDR3aa: CASSFGYPGLAVPYEQYF
CDR3nt: TGTGCCAGCAGCTTTGGATACCCGGGACTAGCGGTGCCCTACGAGCAGTACTTC

d_gene: NA
len: 17
j_gene: TRBJ2-1
v_gene: TRBV4-1
abundance: NA
CDR3aa: CASSATRQGGSYNEQFF
CDR3nt: TGCGCCAGCAGCGCTACACGGCAGGGGGGTTCCTACAATGAGCAGTTCTTC

d_gene: TRBD2
len: 15
j_gene: TRBJ2-2
v_gene: TRBV20-1
abundance: NA
CDR3aa: CSAQASGVGAGELFF
CDR3nt: TGCAGTGCGCAGGCTAGCGGGGTGGGAGCCGGGGAGCTGTTTTTT

d_gene: NA
len: 13
j_gene: TRBJ2-7
v_gene: TRBV12-3/TRBV12-4
abundance: NA
CDR3aa: CASKGPGLGEQYF
CDR3nt: TGTGCCAGCAAGGGGCCCGGGCTTGGCGAGCAGTACTTC

d_gene: NA
len: 15
j_gene: TRBJ1-5
v_gene: TRBV4-1
abundance: few
CDR3aa: CASSQGGAFNQPQHF
CDR3nt: TGCGCCAGCAGCCAAGGGGGGGCGTTCAATCAGCCCCAGCATTTT

d_gene: TRBD1
len: 13
j_gene: TRBJ1-1
v_gene: TRBV7-9
abundance: few
CDR3aa: CASSNRGSTEAFF
CDR3nt: TGTGCCAGCAGCAACAGGGGGAGCACTGAAGCTTTCTTT

d_gene: NA
len: 14
j_gene: TRBJ2-7
v_gene: TRBV2
abundance: few
CDR3aa: CASKRGTNSYEQYF
CDR3nt: TGTGCCAGCAAACGCGGAACCAACTCCTACGAGCAGTACTTC

d_gene: NA
len: 18
j_gene: TRBJ2-1
v_gene: TRBV4-3
abundance: few
CDR3aa: CASSHLPSRPNPSNEQFF
CDR3nt: TGCGCCAGCAGCCATCTACCCAGCCGACCGAACCCAAGCAATGAGCAGTTCTTC

d_gene: NA
len: 14
j_gene: TRBJ1-1
v_gene: TRBV6-2/TRBV6-3
abundance: few
CDR3aa: CASSYPPENTEAFF
CDR3nt: TGTGCCAGCAGTTACCCCCCTGAGAACACTGAAGCTTTCTTT

d_gene: TRBD2
len: 15
j_gene: TRBJ2-5
v_gene: TRBV20-1
abundance: few
CDR3aa: CSAGTSGGLQETQYF
CDR3nt: TGCAGTGCTGGGACTAGCGGGGGACTACAAGAGACCCAGTACTTC

d_gene: NA
len: 14
j_gene: TRBJ2-2
v_gene: TRBV5-1
abundance: NA
CDR3aa: CASSYPGITGELFF
CDR3nt: TGCGCCAGCAGCTACCCAGGGATCACCGGGGAGCTGTTTTTT

d_gene: NA
len: 19
j_gene: TRBJ2-1
v_gene: TRBV4-3
abundance: NA
CDR3aa: CASSQDGASGRSSYNEQFF
CDR3nt: TGCGCCAGCAGCCAAGATGGGGCTTCGGGACGTAGCTCCTACAATGAGCAGTTCTTC

d_gene: NA
len: 15
j_gene: TRBJ2-2
v_gene: TRBV7-2
abundance: many
CDR3aa: CASSFIQVNTGELFF
CDR3nt: TGTGCCAGCAGCTTTATCCAGGTCAACACCGGGGAGCTGTTTTTT

d_gene: NA
len: 17
j_gene: TRBJ2-4
v_gene: TRBV20-1
abundance: NA
CDR3aa: CSARGRGTDSDKNIQYF
CDR3nt: TGCAGTGCTAGAGGGAGGGGGACAGACTCCGACAAAAACATTCAGTACTTC

d_gene: NA
len: 13
j_gene: TRBJ1-2
v_gene: TRBV10-3
abundance: few
CDR3aa: CAINAGGYYGYTF
CDR3nt: TGTGCCATCAACGCAGGTGGTTACTATGGCTACACCTTC

d_gene: TRBD2
len: 17
j_gene: TRBJ2-7
v_gene: TRBV18
abundance: NA
CDR3aa: CASSPIAGGPPPYEQYF
CDR3nt: TGTGCCAGCTCACCAATAGCGGGGGGCCCCCCGCCCTACGAGCAGTACTTC

d_gene: NA
len: 16
j_gene: TRBJ1-3
v_gene: TRBV4-1
abundance: few
CDR3aa: CASSQDPKWGGNTIYF
CDR3nt: TGCGCCAGCAGCCAAGATCCCAAATGGGGAGGAAACACCATATATTTT

d_gene: TRBD1
len: 16
j_gene: TRBJ1-6
v_gene: TRBV7-2
abundance: NA
CDR3aa: CASSLVTGVYNSPLHF
CDR3nt: TGTGCCAGCAGCTTAGTGACAGGGGTCTATAATTCACCCCTCCACTTT

d_gene: NA
len: 15
j_gene: TRBJ1-5
v_gene: TRBV5-5
abundance: few
CDR3aa: CASSFGHLSNQPQHF
CDR3nt: TGTGCCAGCAGCTTTGGGCACCTCAGCAATCAGCCCCAGCATTTT

d_gene: NA
len: 15
j_gene: TRBJ2-3
v_gene: TRBV5-1
abundance: many
CDR3aa: CASSPLWGATDTQYF
CDR3nt: TGCGCCAGCAGCCCGCTGTGGGGAGCCACAGATACGCAGTATTTT

d_gene: TRBD2
len: 16
j_gene: TRBJ2-1
v_gene: TRBV7-2
abundance: NA
CDR3aa: CASSPPSGGAYNEQFF
CDR3nt: TGTGCCAGCAGCCCCCCGAGCGGGGGGGCCTACAATGAGCAGTTCTTC

d_gene: TRBD1
len: 16
j_gene: TRBJ2-3
v_gene: TRBV12-3/TRBV12-4
abundance: few
CDR3aa: CASSRLTGGITDTQYF
CDR3nt: TGTGCCAGCAGTCGACTGACAGGGGGAATCACAGATACGCAGTATTTT

d_gene: TRBD2
len: 15
j_gene: TRBJ2-5
v_gene: TRBV20-1
abundance: few
CDR3aa: CSALTSGGLRETQYF
CDR3nt: TGCAGTGCGTTGACTAGCGGGGGCCTCCGTGAGACCCAGTACTTC

d_gene: NA
len: 13
j_gene: TRBJ1-1
v_gene: TRBV5-5
abundance: NA
CDR3aa: CASSLNRVPEAFF
CDR3nt: TGTGCCAGCAGCTTGAATCGGGTCCCTGAAGCTTTCTTT

d_gene: NA
len: 15
j_gene: TRBJ1-1
v_gene: TRBV19
abundance: few
CDR3aa: CASSISGLVNTEAFF
CDR3nt: TGTGCCAGTAGTATATCCGGGTTGGTGAACACTGAAGCTTTCTTT

d_gene: NA
len: 14
j_gene: TRBJ1-1
v_gene: TRBV7-9
abundance: few
CDR3aa: CASSPVAGSTEAFF
CDR3nt: TGTGCCAGCAGCCCCGTGGCAGGTAGCACTGAAGCTTTCTTT

d_gene: NA
len: 15
j_gene: TRBJ1-4
v_gene: TRBV7-9
abundance: NA
CDR3aa: CASSRRRGQGEKLFF
CDR3nt: TGTGCCAGCAGCCGTAGGAGGGGCCAAGGTGAAAAACTGTTTTTT